This T cell receptor (beta chain) is drawn from a study of early T cells in non-severe SARS-CoV-2 infection. From the 5' RACE reads, TCRdb called clonotypes with MiXCR, one entry per CDR3 protein. The table includes tens of thousands of distinct CDR3 sequences, under 5.5% detected once. This clonotype was seen at least ten times. Trimming shortened V by 4 bases and J by 5 bases, and 18 bases separated the two germline ends. This CDR3 is 16 amino acids long. CDR1 and CDR2 from the germline V gene are MNHEY and SMNVEV (reference sequence). The V call is TRBV27, the J call TRBJ2-1, with D tentatively TRBD1 or TRBD2 (7 bases each). This sequence was found in an adult who was a healthcare worker with PCR-confirmed SARS-CoV-2 infection or an uninfected control (not recorded which). Input material: whole blood. CDR3 protein: CASSSPGTAGNNEQFF. CDR3 DNA: TGTGCCAGCAGTTCACCCGGGACAGCGGGGAACAATGAGCAGTTCTTC.